This is a list of T cell receptor beta chains from one sample in a study of blood T cell repertoires in COVID-19. Measured with immunoSEQ multiplex PCR; TCRdb has only the in-frame clones, and not every one. The sample lists hundreds of thousands of clones, around 80% occurring once. Sequenced: PBMCs or T cells enriched from blood (not recorded which). These receptors were collected from a woman in her forties with acute COVID-19. The CDR3 runs from the conserved cysteine through the conserved F or W. Each record gives: J gene, V gene, D gene, clone size, CDR3 DNA, CDR3 protein. D genes are given only for firm matches. Size tells how often a clone was seen (once, few, many) or the class of an expanded clone, and some rows leave it out.

J gene: TRBJ1-2
V gene: TRBV7-2
D gene: .
clone size: many
CDR3 DNA: TGTGCCAGCAGCCACGCCAGGGCCCCTGGCTACACCTTC
CDR3 protein: CASSHARAPGYTF

J gene: TRBJ2-3
V gene: TRBV3-1/TRBV3-2
D gene: TRBD2
clone size: .
CDR3 DNA: TGTGCCAGCAGCCAAGATAGCTTAGCGGGGCGCACAGATACGCAGTATTTT
CDR3 protein: CASSQDSLAGRTDTQYF

J gene: TRBJ1-5
V gene: TRBV28
D gene: .
clone size: .
CDR3 DNA: TGTGCCAGCAGTTTATGGGGGCGGGGGTATAGCAATCAGCCCCAGCATTTT
CDR3 protein: CASSLWGRGYSNQPQHF

J gene: TRBJ1-1
V gene: TRBV5-1
D gene: .
clone size: few
CDR3 DNA: TGCGCCAGCAGCAAGGGGGTCCAGTTGAACACTGAAGCTTTCTTT
CDR3 protein: CASSKGVQLNTEAFF

J gene: TRBJ2-5
V gene: TRBV30
D gene: .
clone size: .
CDR3 DNA: TGTGCCTGGAGTAAGGGGGTTCAAAGAGAGACCCAGTACTTC
CDR3 protein: CAWSKGVQRETQYF

J gene: TRBJ2-1
V gene: TRBV3-1/TRBV3-2
D gene: TRBD2
clone size: many
CDR3 DNA: TGTGCCAGCAGCCTCTTGACGGGGGGCTACAATGAGCAGTTCTTC
CDR3 protein: CASSLLTGGYNEQFF

J gene: TRBJ1-4
V gene: TRBV6-5
D gene: TRBD1
clone size: .
CDR3 DNA: TGTGCCAGCAGGGGGACAGGGGGTAGTGAAAAACTGTTTTTT
CDR3 protein: CASRGTGGSEKLFF

J gene: TRBJ2-5
V gene: TRBV14
D gene: .
clone size: .
CDR3 DNA: TGTGCCAGCAGCCGACAAGGACAGCTGCAAGAGACCCAGTACTTC
CDR3 protein: CASSRQGQLQETQYF

J gene: TRBJ2-7
V gene: TRBV10-1
D gene: .
clone size: once
CDR3 DNA: TGCGCCAGCAGTGAGCTCAGGGCCCCCTACGAGCAGTACTTC
CDR3 protein: CASSELRAPYEQYF

J gene: TRBJ2-7
V gene: TRBV25-1
D gene: TRBD1
clone size: .
CDR3 DNA: TGTGCCAGCAGTGCCCCGGGACAGGGTCGCTACGAGCAGTACTTC
CDR3 protein: CASSAPGQGRYEQYF

J gene: TRBJ2-5
V gene: TRBV18
D gene: TRBD1
clone size: .
CDR3 DNA: TGTGCCAGCTCACCGGGACAGAAGAGTGAGACCCAGTACTTC
CDR3 protein: CASSPGQKSETQYF

J gene: TRBJ2-7
V gene: TRBV5-1
D gene: TRBD2
clone size: .
CDR3 DNA: TGCGCCAGCAGCTTTGGGGCTAGCGGGAGGGCCGGTTACGAGCAGTACTTC
CDR3 protein: CASSFGASGRAGYEQYF

J gene: TRBJ1-3
V gene: TRBV7-9
D gene: .
clone size: .
CDR3 DNA: TGTGCCAGCAGCTTAGGGGCAGAACGAGCCATATATTTT
CDR3 protein: CASSLGAERAIYF

J gene: TRBJ1-5
V gene: TRBV27
D gene: .
clone size: .
CDR3 DNA: TGTGCCAGCAGCCTCGGACCAGGGCGCGATCAGCCCCAGCATTTT
CDR3 protein: CASSLGPGRDQPQHF

J gene: TRBJ1-1
V gene: TRBV28
D gene: TRBD1
clone size: .
CDR3 DNA: TGTGCCAGCAGTTTAGGGACAGGGGGTTACATTGACACTGAAGCTTTCTTT
CDR3 protein: CASSLGTGGYIDTEAFF

J gene: TRBJ2-3
V gene: TRBV28
D gene: .
clone size: .
CDR3 DNA: TGTGCCAGCAGTTTATCTGCTAGCGCAGATACGCAGTATTTT
CDR3 protein: CASSLSASADTQYF

J gene: TRBJ1-1
V gene: TRBV7-6
D gene: .
clone size: .
CDR3 DNA: TGTGCCAGCAGCTTAGAGGAGACAGCGTTTGAAGCTTTCTTT
CDR3 protein: CASSLEETAFEAFF

J gene: TRBJ1-1
V gene: TRBV4-1
D gene: .
clone size: .
CDR3 DNA: TGCGCCAGCAGCCAAGATATCGGGAACACTGAAGTTTTCTTT
CDR3 protein: CASSQDIGNTEVFF

J gene: TRBJ1-5
V gene: TRBV28
D gene: .
clone size: .
CDR3 DNA: TGTGCCAGCAGTTCGTTCAGATCCGGCAATCAGCCCCAGCATTTT
CDR3 protein: CASSSFRSGNQPQHF

J gene: TRBJ1-5
V gene: TRBV30
D gene: .
clone size: once
CDR3 DNA: TGTGCCTGGAGGGACAGTTACAATCAGCCCCAGCATTTT
CDR3 protein: CAWRDSYNQPQHF

J gene: TRBJ2-6
V gene: TRBV19
D gene: .
clone size: .
CDR3 DNA: TGTGCCAGTAGCCCCCAGGTGGGCTCGTCTGGGGCCAACGTCCTGACTTTC
CDR3 protein: CASSPQVGSSGANVLTF

J gene: TRBJ1-5
V gene: TRBV6-6
D gene: .
clone size: once
CDR3 DNA: TGTGCCAGCAGTCCGTTACCCTGGGCGGAGGAGGGCAATCAGCCCCAGCATTTT
CDR3 protein: CASSPLPWAEEGNQPQHF

J gene: TRBJ2-7
V gene: TRBV5-3
D gene: .
clone size: .
CDR3 DNA: TGTGCCCAACCGTCGGGGGAAAGCGAGCAGTACTTC
CDR3 protein: CAQPSGESEQYF

J gene: TRBJ2-5
V gene: TRBV6-4
D gene: .
clone size: once
CDR3 DNA: TGTGCCAGAAATAGAAAAGAGACCCAGTACTTC
CDR3 protein: CARNRKETQYF

J gene: TRBJ2-3
V gene: TRBV11-2
D gene: TRBD1
clone size: .
CDR3 DNA: TGTGCCAGCAGCTTAGCCCGCGACAGGGTTGGCACAGATACGCAGTATTTT
CDR3 protein: CASSLARDRVGTDTQYF